The next 18 T cell receptor beta chains were all read from a single sample in a study of blood T cell repertoires in COVID-19. The method was immunoSEQ multiplex PCR; TCRdb's version includes in-frame clones alone and lacks a portion of them. The sample lists around 200,000 clones, more than 80% occurring once. The sequenced sample consisted of peripheral blood. The receptors stem from a human donor in a cohort sampled during active COVID-19.

The gene calls are TRBV5-4 and TRBJ2-6; 7 bases are shared with TRBD1. Germline V CDR1 and CDR2: SGHNT, YYREEE (reference sequence). The CDR3 runs to 17 residues. The ends lost 4 bases at V and 0 bases at J; junction bases unmatched: 7. This CDR3 is CASSRGQRNSGANVLTF. Here the CDR3 DNA reads TGTGCCAGCAGCCGGGGACAGCGAAACTCTGGGGCCAACGTCCTGACTTTC. The full variable domain, in which reference TRBV5-4 and TRBJ2-6 provide the parts outside the CDR3, is ETGVTQSPTHLIKTRGQQVTLRCSSQSGHNTVSWYQQALGQGPQFIFQYYREEENGRGNFPPRFSGLQFPNYSSELNVNALELDDSALYLCASSRGQRNSGANVLTFGAGSRLTVL.

CDR3 DNA sequence: TGCGCCAGCTCGTTTATGGACAGGGACTATGGCTACACCTTC. As protein: CASSFMDRDYGYTF. The gene calls are TRBV5-1 and TRBJ1-2; 8 nucleotides agree with TRBD1. The CDR3 is 14 residues long. Germline-derived CDR1 and CDR2 are SGHRS and YFSETQ. With V trimmed by 7 bases and J by 3 bases, 8 bases remained unmatched. Combining the CDR3 with reference TRBV5-1 and TRBJ1-2 gives the whole variable domain KAGVTQTPRYLIKTRGQQVTLSCSPISGHRSVSWYQQTPGQGLQFLFEYFSETQRNKGNFPGRFSGRQFSNSRSEMNVSTLELGDSALYLCASSFMDRDYGYTFGSGTRLTVV.

The rearrangement links TRBV3-1 (or the pseudogene TRBV3-2) to TRBJ2-5, with D possibly being TRBD2 (7 bases). Germline lookup yields CDR1 LGHDT and CDR2 YNNKEL (reference sequence). V lost 3 bases and J 5 bases, leaving 19 bases between the germline ends. The CDR3 is made up of 16 amino acids. This chain's CDR3 is CASSHSVGGVWETQYF. The DNA of the CDR3 is TGTGCCAGCAGCCATTCCGTAGGGGGGGTGTGGGAGACCCAGTACTTC.

This clone was seen a handful of times. This chain uses TRBV27 with TRBJ2-7; 10 bases agree with TRBD1. V shed 3 bases, J shed 2 bases, and the junction held 1 base outside the gene matches. Per germline, CDR1 MNHEY and CDR2 SMNVEV (reference sequence). This CDR3 has 14 residues. The CDR3 nucleotides are TGTGCCAGCAGTTTTGGGACAGGGGCCTACGAGCAGTACTTC. It encodes CASSFGTGAYEQYF.

The chain combines TRBV29-1 with TRBJ1-1, with D perhaps TRBD1 (5 bases). The V end lost 6 bases, the J end lost 5 bases, and 13 bases lay between the germline ends. From germline, CDR1 is SQVTM and CDR2 ANQGSEA. This CDR3 spans 12 amino acids. CDR3 in DNA: TGCAGCGTCGATGATAGGGGAACTGAAGCTTTCTTT. Translation: CSVDDRGTEAFF.

The table lists this clone with a few counts. The chain uses TRBV9 and TRBJ2-2; D ambiguous. Trimming pared 5 bases from V and 7 bases from J, leaving 9 bases between. Germline CDR1 reads SGDLS; CDR2 reads YYNGEE. This CDR3 has 12 residues. The CDR3 DNA reads TGTGCCAGCAGTCGGAGCATCGGGGAGCTGTTTTTT. It yields the protein CASSRSIGELFF.

V and J are TRBV6-5 and TRBJ2-7; D unclear. This CDR3 is built from 14 residues. Germline CDR1 and CDR2: MNHEY and SVGAGI. V dropped 4 bases and J dropped 1 base, with 11 bases sitting between them. In DNA form, the CDR3 reads TGTGCCAGCAGTTCCGCGCCCCGATCCTACGAGCAGTACTTC. It is translated as CASSSAPRSYEQYF.

The CDR3 sequence is CASSGGVGTGELFF. The CDR3 DNA reads as TGTGCCAGTAGTGGCGGGGTAGGGACCGGGGAGCTGTTTTTT. This sequence joins TRBV19 and TRBJ2-2, with TRBD2 as a possible D gene (6 bases). Trimming removed 5 bases from V and 5 bases from J, with 12 bases in between. CDR3 length: 14 amino acids. The germline CDR1 and CDR2 sequences are LNHDA and SQIVND (reference sequence).

The chain employs TRBV5-1 and TRBJ2-6, with TRBD2 matching 9 bases. V lost 4 bases to trimming and J lost 0 bases; unmatched junction nucleotides: 5. The germline V gene encodes CDR1 SGHRS and CDR2 YFSETQ. The CDR3 runs to 17 residues. The CDR3 DNA sequence: TGCGCCAGCAGCGGCGGACTAGCGATCTCTGGGGCCAACGTCCTGACTTTC. Residues: CASSGGLAISGANVLTF.

The genes are TRBV18 and TRBJ1-2; TRBD1 aligns across 10 bases. Looked up from germline, CDR1 is KGHSH and CDR2 is LQKENI. Unmatched junction bases numbered 5, after V lost 0 bases and J lost 4 bases. The CDR3 sequence is 16 residues long. The CDR3 reads CASSPPGQGTGYGYTF. DNA for the CDR3: TGTGCCAGCTCACCACCGGGACAGGGGACCGGCTATGGCTACACCTTC.

The J gene is TRBJ2-5, the V gene TRBV5-1; D is possibly TRBD2 (7 bases). Germline CDR1 and CDR2: SGHRS and YFSETQ. The CDR3 runs to 15 residues. Trimming removed 0 bases from V and 5 bases from J, with 14 bases in between. The CDR3 DNA is TGCGCCAGCAGCTTGGGAGTGGGGGGGCTCGAGACCCAGTACTTC. This translates into CASSLGVGGLETQYF.

The chain couples TRBV5-4 to TRBJ1-1, with D possibly being TRBD1 (5 bases). V lost 1 base and J 2 bases, leaving 12 bases between the germline ends. Germline V gene lookup returns CDR1 SGHNT and CDR2 YYREEE (reference sequence). The CDR3 length is 15 residues. CDR3 in amino acids: CASSLFRGLNTEAFF. The DNA for the CDR3 is TGTGCCAGCAGCTTGTTTAGGGGCCTTAACACTGAAGCTTTCTTT.

This rearrangement joins TRBV6-1 to TRBJ1-2, with D tentatively TRBD1 (6 bases). Trimming took off 1 base at V and 6 bases at J, with 9 bases between the two ends. This CDR3 has 13 amino acids. Per germline, CDR1 MNHNS and CDR2 SASEGT. CDR3 in amino acids: CASSEGPGDGYTF. CDR3 nucleotide sequence: TGTGCCAGCAGTGAAGGGCCAGGGGATGGCTACACCTTC.

This chain connects TRBV30 to TRBJ1-6; the D is unclear. From germline, CDR1 is GTSNPN and CDR2 SVGIG (reference sequence). V lost 1 base and J lost 6, with 4 bases in between. CDR3 length: 12 amino acids. The CDR3 protein is CAWSGSNSPLHF. The CDR3 bases are TGTGCCTGGAGTGGTAGTAATTCACCCCTCCACTTT. Supplemented by reference TRBV30 and TRBJ1-6, the full variable domain reads SQTIHQWPATLVQPVGSPLSLECTVEGTSNPNLYWYRQAAGRGLQLLFYSVGIGQISSEVPQNLSASRPQDRQFILSSKKLLLSDSGFYLCAWSGSNSPLHFGNGTRLTVT.

The chain recombines TRBV9 with TRBJ2-2; the match to TRBD1 covers 8 bases. J was trimmed by 5 bases and V by 3 bases; bases with no gene match: 3. CDR1 and CDR2 (germline): SGDLS, YYNGEE. The length of the CDR3 is 14 residues. In DNA, the CDR3 is TGTGCCAGCAGCGGACAGGGGAGTACCGGGGAGCTGTTTTTT. This gives the protein CASSGQGSTGELFF. Together with reference TRBV9 and TRBJ2-2, the CDR3 gives the full variable domain: DSGVTQTPKHLITATGQRVTLRCSPRSGDLSVYWYQQSLDQGLQFLIQYYNGEERAKGNILERFSAQQFPDLHSELNLSSLELGDSALYFCASSGQGSTGELFFGEGSRLTVL.

This clone was seen once. V usage is TRBV7-9 and J usage is TRBJ2-7; 7 bases align to TRBD1. J was trimmed by 2 bases and V by 5 bases; bases with no gene match: 9. This CDR3 region has 15 residues. In germline, CDR1 is SEHNR, CDR2 FQNEAQ (reference sequence). CDR3 DNA: TGTGCCAGCAGCGGCCGGGACAGTTATACCTACGAGCAGTACTTC. Protein sequence: CASSGRDSYTYEQYF.

This chain uses TRBV14 with TRBJ1-6; 7 bases match TRBD1. Trimming cost V 0 bases and J 10 bases; bases outside gene matches: 9. CDR1 is SGHDN and CDR2 is FVKESK in the germline V gene. This CDR3 region has 16 residues. CDR3 in amino acids: CASSQELGGLQSPLHF. The CDR3 nucleotides read TGTGCCAGCAGCCAAGAGCTAGGGGGCCTGCAGTCACCCCTCCACTTT.

The chain combines TRBV3-1 (or the pseudogene TRBV3-2) with TRBJ1-2; the D is unclear. V lost 4 bases, J lost 7 bases, and 19 bases lay in between. Germline V CDR1 and CDR2: LGHDT, YNNKEL (reference sequence). The CDR3 has 15 amino acids. The CDR3 loop is CASSLHLEDGGGYTF. The CDR3 nucleotides read TGTGCCAGCAGCCTCCATCTTGAAGACGGAGGTGGCTACACCTTC.